This T cell receptor (beta chain) was identified during a study of blood T cell repertoires in COVID-19. Only one count was recorded for this clone. Different DNA sequences within this sample yield the same CDR3. The table came from immunoSEQ multiplex PCR; TCRdb's copy has only in-frame clones and leaves some out. Here the sample spans around 58,000 clones, about 82% being singletons. Germline CDR1 SEHNR, CDR2 FQNEAQ (reference sequence). V trimming: 3 bases; J trimming: 1 base; junction bases outside the gene matches: 2. The CDR3 loop spans 14 amino acids. The chain recombines TRBV7-9 with TRBJ1-1; 7 bases agree with TRBD1. Sequencing was performed on PBMCs or T cells enriched from blood (not recorded which). This TCR derives from a middle-aged woman with acute COVID-19. CDR3 DNA sequence: TGTGCCAGCAGCTTGGGACAGACGAACACTGAAGCTTTCTTT. Translating gives CASSLGQTNTEAFF.